This T cell receptor (beta chain) originates from a study of T cells in Graves' hyperthyroidism and ophthalmopathy. This clonotype occurred once. Its specificity is not known. Possible read error: a much larger clone is one base away. What was amplified from RNA transcripts were TCR beta CDR3 regions. The primer set for the first-round RT-PCR of the TCR CDR3 was HTBI. MiXCR, run by TCRdb on the multiplex PCR reads, gives a single entry per CDR3 protein. The data hold roughly 700,000 distinct CDR3 sequences, with approximately 14% observed a single time. Stable Graves' hyperthyroidism meant no ophthalmopathy progression within 18 months. Newly diagnosed hyperthyroidism patients aged 18 to 65 years had disease lasting under 2 months. V lost 1 base to trimming and J lost 10 bases; unmatched junction nucleotides: 17. This CDR3 spans 18 amino acids. Germline loops: CDR1 SGHAT, CDR2 FQNNGV. General study findings and limits: Among thyroid clonotypes expanded above 0.001, most also appeared in blood. In validation, the model predicted ophthalmopathy. These predictions came a median roughly 6 months before onset.

This receptor was taken from a woman between 18 and 29 years old with Graves' hyperthyroidism. Sequencing was carried out using blood. V gene TRBV11-2 combines with J gene TRBJ2-1, with 9 nucleotides matching TRBD2. The CDR3: CASSLGLSTGLAMYEQFF. The CDR3, as DNA: TGTGCCAGCAGCTTAGGGCTGAGTACCGGACTAGCGATGTACGAGCAGTTCTTC.